These 10 T cell receptor beta chains came from one sample sequenced in a study of cytomegalovirus exposure and HLA in healthy donors. TCRdb's table, derived via immunoSEQ multiplex PCR, lists solely in-frame clones and lacks some. The repertoire holds some 130,000 clones, with approximately 84% as singletons. Sequencing was performed on PBMCs. These receptors all stem from a man aged 25 to 45 in good health and CMV-seropositive.

This chain links TRBV4-2 with TRBJ1-1; 8 nucleotides line up with TRBD1. CDR1 and CDR2 (germline): LGHNA, YNFKEQ. The V segment lost 0 bases and the J segment 6 bases; nucleotides outside the gene matches: 3. This CDR3 has 14 amino acids. The CDR3 nucleotides read TGTGCCAGCAGCCAAGACCCCAGGGGGCCTGAAGCTTTCTTT. It specifies CASSQDPRGPEAFF.

The rearrangement joins TRBV5-1 to TRBJ2-2, with D maybe TRBD1 (5 bases). Germline V gives CDR1 SGHRS, CDR2 YFSETQ. Deletions cut 5 bases from V and 4 bases from J, with 9 bases between. The CDR3 sequence is 13 residues long. The CDR3: CASRPGFTGELFF. In DNA, the CDR3 is TGCGCCAGCAGACCAGGGTTCACCGGGGAGCTGTTTTTT.

The chain carries TRBV7-6 and TRBJ2-7; 11 nucleotides agree with TRBD2. V shed 4 bases and J 3 bases; nucleotides not matched to a gene: 14. CDR3 length: 18 amino acids. The germline V gene has CDR1 SGHVS and CDR2 FNYEAQ. In DNA, the CDR3 is TGTGCCAGCAGCTCCCAGACTCTAGCGGGAGGCCGCAACTACGAGCAGTACTTC. Translation gives CASSSQTLAGGRNYEQYF.

As DNA, the CDR3 is TGTGCCAGCAGCGTAGGCAGCGGGGGGGCTCCCCCCACAGATACGCAGTATTTT. The encoded protein is CASSVGSGGAPPTDTQYF. This sequence joins TRBV9 and TRBJ2-3; 10 positions match TRBD2. V lost 0 bases to trimming and J lost 2 bases; unmatched junction nucleotides: 9. The germline V gene encodes CDR1 SGDLS and CDR2 YYNGEE. This CDR3 has 18 residues.

Many counts were recorded for this clone. The chain uses TRBV5-4 and TRBJ2-7, with D tentatively TRBD1 (7 bases). The CDR3 is 15 residues long. Germline loops: CDR1 SGHNT, CDR2 YYREEE (reference sequence). Trimming removed 0 bases from V and 1 base from J, with 11 bases in between. The DNA for the CDR3 is TGTGCCAGCAGCTTGGGGGCAGGGGGGTCCTACGAGCAGTACTTC. Amino acids: CASSLGAGGSYEQYF.

The chain carries TRBV6-6 and TRBJ2-2; TRBD2 is a possible D gene (7 bases). The V and J ends lost 2 bases and 8 bases respectively, with 18 bases between them. The CDR3 runs 16 residues. Looked up from germline, CDR1 is MNHNY and CDR2 is SVGAGI (reference sequence). CDR3 in amino acids: CASSYPQGGGWGELFF. CDR3 in DNA: TGTGCCAGCAGTTACCCACAGGGCGGGGGATGGGGGGAGCTGTTTTTT.

On this clone: This clone may be a read error of a much larger clone one base away. V gene TRBV7-2 combines with J gene TRBJ1-2; D gene uncertain. The CDR3 totals 12 residues. CDR1 is SGHTA, CDR2 FQGNSA, per germline. CDR3 in amino acids: CANSLEEGRYTF. Here the CDR3 DNA reads TGTGCCAACAGCTTAGAGGAGGGCCGCTACACCTTC.

In this sample, this clone turned up a few times. J is TRBJ2-7 and V is TRBV7-2; a possible D gene is TRBD2 (6 bases). The CDR3 has 17 amino acids. V gave up 2 bases and J gave up 2 bases, with 19 bases separating them. Germline values: CDR1 SGHTA, CDR2 FQGNSA. The CDR3 DNA sequence: TGTGCCAGCAGCTTAAAGGTCGCAGCGGGTCCAACCTACGAGCAGTACTTC. It codes for CASSLKVAAGPTYEQYF.

The rearrangement links TRBV7-6 to TRBJ1-6, with 7 bases fitting TRBD1. The germline gives CDR1 SGHVS, CDR2 FNYEAQ. Trimming took 1 base from V and 1 from J; bases not matched to a gene: 4. The CDR3 is 17 amino acids. The CDR3 loop is CASSLDAGGSYNSPLHF. The CDR3 bases are TGTGCCAGCAGCTTAGATGCAGGGGGGTCCTATAATTCACCCCTCCACTTT.

Only a few counts were recorded for this clone. The chain links TRBV2 to TRBJ1-2; 7 bases agree with TRBD1. The length of the CDR3 is 12 residues. Germline V gene data show CDR1 as SNHLY and CDR2 as FYNNEI. J was trimmed by 4 bases and V by 8 bases; bases with no gene match: 4. In nucleotides, the CDR3 is TGTGCCAGCCTTGACAGGGCCTATGGCTACACCTTC. As protein: CASLDRAYGYTF. Combining the CDR3 with reference TRBV2 and TRBJ1-2 gives the whole variable domain EPEVTQTPSHQVTQMGQEVILRCVPISNHLYFYWYRQILGQKVEFLVSFYNNEISEKSEIFDDQFSVERPDGSNFTLKIRSTKLEDSAMYFCASLDRAYGYTFGSGTRLTVV.